The entry that follows covers one T cell receptor beta chain sequence. Its recognized antigen is unknown. No much larger clone exists at a distance of one base, and base qualities are not known. This specimen belongs to a study of blood T cells in healthy people across ages (dated by TCRdb to 2013 to 2016). Concerning the study at large: In model experiments, template switching captured roughly one uniquely barcoded TCR beta cDNA molecule for every two T cells. Donors of different ages were randomly distributed across sequencing lanes to avoid experimental bias. Donors were grouped into four age groups: young (average 16 years), middle-aged (over 35), aged (62) and long-lived (82). The study measured age-related changes in TCR beta repertoire diversity using deep sequencing normalized with unique cDNA molecular identifiers. Using the same blood draw, the study looked at two additional independent replicas of 1 million unique cDNA reads for two donors, one aged 18 to 30 and the other aged 80 or older. Paper-wide results and their limitations: As age increased, observed TCR beta diversity per million T cells dropped in a roughly linear way, and a significant reduction was already evident by age roughly 40. Total diversity estimates from one million sequenced T cells were considered lower bounds and underestimates. Compared with the aged group, the long-lived group had more naive CD4+ T cells, fewer expanded clones and increased TCR diversity, suggesting age selection. The CMV infection status of donors was not known, potentially confounding age-related changes in expanded clonotypes. Bulk unsorted PBMC profiling prevented conclusive comparison of naive and antigen-experienced compartments. There was a strong correlation between observed TCR beta diversity and the percentage of naive T cells measured by flow cytometry.

V is pruned by 6 bases and J by 2 bases, leaving 3 bases of the junction without a gene match. Inclusive of the bounding cysteine and phenylalanine, the CDR3 is 14 residues long. This entry keeps only the CDR3 DNA: 42 bases, framed from base 1. Reading the germline V gene gives CDR1 SNHLY and CDR2 FYNNEI. The 39 donors, aged about 6 to 95 years, were systemically healthy Caucasian individuals from Russia. Each donor gave 8 to 10 milliliters of peripheral blood, drawn into EDTA-treated Vacutainer tubes. Ficoll-Paque density-gradient centrifugation was used to isolate PBMCs, with at least 6 million obtained per sample. Total RNA was extracted from PBMCs with Trizol reagent, with at least 5 micrograms obtained per sample. For every donor, an aliquot of PBMCs went through flow cytometry to measure the percentages of naive CD45RAhigh/CD27high T cells. The library was obtained by 5' RACE. Sequencing was carried out with an Illumina HiSeq 2500. A second PCR of roughly 6 to 11 cycles was run with a J-beta primer mix and a sample-barcoded 5' primer. A unique molecular identifier was introduced onto each TCR beta cDNA molecule by a template-switch 5' adaptor carrying 12 random nucleotides. Each sample yielded at least 3 million CDR3-containing paired-end reads. First-strand cDNA was synthesized from all RNA with the Mint cDNA synthesis kit, primed by a TRBC-specific oligonucleotide. Following uracil-DNA glycosylase treatment, a first 18-cycle PCR with universal primers M1SS and BC2_uni_R was performed on all cDNA. In the source study's methods: For normalization, 1 million high-quality reads were randomly selected from each sample, with every read carrying a distinct molecular identifier. Instead of being binned into consensus sequences, reads with shared molecular identifiers were discarded. MiTCR, with a Q25 quality threshold and the strictest error-elimination algorithm, was used for CDR3 identification, clonotype clustering and error correction. Lower-bound total TCR beta diversity was estimated with a nonparametric unseen species model using Euler transformation. TCRdb reanalyzed the raw reads on its own, using fastp at Q25 for trimming and MiXCR for clone calling, and kept in-frame beta chains. Rows with one shared CDR3 protein collapse into an entry with the most common genes and DNA. The V and J calls come from TCRdb's annotation, not from the publication. Present in this sample are 1.5 million to 2 million distinct CDR3 sequences, roughly 49% of which were seen just once. Approximately 2.1% of the sample comes from the top ten.

This TCR came from a woman aged 35 to 49 in good health. The V gene is TRBV2 and the J gene is TRBJ2-3; TRBD2 fits 9 bases in the junction. The sample comprised blood. The CDR3 loop reads CASRASGDTDTQYF. The DNA sequence is TGTGCCAGCAGGGCTAGCGGGGACACAGATACGCAGTATTTT.